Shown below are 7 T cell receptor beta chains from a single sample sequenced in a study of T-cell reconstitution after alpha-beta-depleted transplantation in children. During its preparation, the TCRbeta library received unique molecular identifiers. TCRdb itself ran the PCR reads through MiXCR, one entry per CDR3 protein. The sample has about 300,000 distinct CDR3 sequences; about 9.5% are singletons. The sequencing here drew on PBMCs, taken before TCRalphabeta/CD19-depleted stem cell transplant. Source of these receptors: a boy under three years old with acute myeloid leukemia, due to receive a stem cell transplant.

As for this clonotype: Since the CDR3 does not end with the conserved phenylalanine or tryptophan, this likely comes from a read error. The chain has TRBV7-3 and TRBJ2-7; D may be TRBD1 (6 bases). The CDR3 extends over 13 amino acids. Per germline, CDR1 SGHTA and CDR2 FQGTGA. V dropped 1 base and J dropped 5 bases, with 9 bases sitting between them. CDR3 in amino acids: CASSLNRENEQYC. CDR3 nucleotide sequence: TGTGCCAGCAGCTTAAACAGGGAGAACGAGCAGTACTGC.

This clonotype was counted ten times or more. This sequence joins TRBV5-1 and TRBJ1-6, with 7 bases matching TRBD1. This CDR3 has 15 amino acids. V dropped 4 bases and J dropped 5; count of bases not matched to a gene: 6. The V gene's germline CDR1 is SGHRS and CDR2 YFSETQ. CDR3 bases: TGCGCCAGCAGCCTACCTACAGGGGATAATTCACCCCTCCACTTT. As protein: CASSLPTGDNSPLHF.

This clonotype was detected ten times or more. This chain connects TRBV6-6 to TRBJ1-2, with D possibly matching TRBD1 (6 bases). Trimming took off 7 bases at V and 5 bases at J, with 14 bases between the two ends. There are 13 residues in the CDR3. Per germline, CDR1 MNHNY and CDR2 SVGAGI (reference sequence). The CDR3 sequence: CASMLSGAYGYTF. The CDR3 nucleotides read TGTGCCAGCATGTTATCAGGGGCGTATGGCTACACCTTC.

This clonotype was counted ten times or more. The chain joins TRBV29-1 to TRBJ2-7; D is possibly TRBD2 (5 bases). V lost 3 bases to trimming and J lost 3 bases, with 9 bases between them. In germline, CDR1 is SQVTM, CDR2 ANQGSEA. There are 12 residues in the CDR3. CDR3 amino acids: CSVEDLIYEQYF. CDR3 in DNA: TGCAGCGTTGAGGACTTAATCTACGAGCAGTACTTC.

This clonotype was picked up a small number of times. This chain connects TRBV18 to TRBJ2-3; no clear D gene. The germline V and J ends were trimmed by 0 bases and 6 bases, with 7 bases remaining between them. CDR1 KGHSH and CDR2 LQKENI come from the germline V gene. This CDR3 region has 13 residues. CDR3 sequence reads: CASSPPVADTQYF. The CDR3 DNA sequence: TGTGCCAGCTCACCACCGGTTGCCGATACGCAGTATTTT.

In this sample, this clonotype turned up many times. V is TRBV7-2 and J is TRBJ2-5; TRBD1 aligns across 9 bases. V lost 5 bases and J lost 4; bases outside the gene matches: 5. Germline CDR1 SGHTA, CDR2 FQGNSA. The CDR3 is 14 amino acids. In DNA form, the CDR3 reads TGTGCCAGCAGCGCCCACAGGGGGCGAGAGACCCAGTACTTC. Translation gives CASSAHRGRETQYF.

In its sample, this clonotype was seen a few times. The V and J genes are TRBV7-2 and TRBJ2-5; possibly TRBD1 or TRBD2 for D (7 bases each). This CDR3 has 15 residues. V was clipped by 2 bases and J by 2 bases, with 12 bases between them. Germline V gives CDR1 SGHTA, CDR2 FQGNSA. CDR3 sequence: CASSLIRGGQETQYF. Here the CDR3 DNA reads TGTGCCAGCAGCTTAATCAGGGGGGGGCAAGAGACCCAGTACTTC.